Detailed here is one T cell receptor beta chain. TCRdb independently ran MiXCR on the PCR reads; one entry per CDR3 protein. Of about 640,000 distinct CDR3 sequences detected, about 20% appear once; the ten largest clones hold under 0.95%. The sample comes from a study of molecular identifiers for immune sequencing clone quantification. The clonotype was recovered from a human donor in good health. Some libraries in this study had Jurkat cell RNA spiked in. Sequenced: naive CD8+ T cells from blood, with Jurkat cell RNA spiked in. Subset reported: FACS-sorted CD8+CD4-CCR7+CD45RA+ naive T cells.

The CDR3, as DNA: TGTGCCAGCAGCTTACCCGGGACAGTTAATGAAAAACTGTTTTTT. Translation gives CASSLPGTVNEKLFF. This chain links TRBV11-2 with TRBJ1-4, with TRBD1 matching over 7 bases. CDR3 length equals 15 residues. The ends lost 2 bases at V and 4 bases at J; junction bases unmatched: 4. In germline, CDR1 is SGHAT, CDR2 FQNNGV.